The present TCR beta chain was sequenced within a study of PD-L1 blockade in urothelial cancer. Overall study findings and caveats: Durable-benefit patients expanded tumor-associated blood clones more at 3 weeks.

V lost 3 bases to trimming and J lost 2 bases; unmatched junction nucleotides: 6. Germline lookup yields CDR1 LNHDA and CDR2 SQIVND (reference sequence). This CDR3 contains 15 residues. Points on this clone: What it binds is unknown.

The method was immunoSEQ multiplex PCR; TCRdb's version includes in-frame clones alone and lacks a portion of them. This table holds 60,000 or so clones, more than 65% found once. The genes are TRBV19 and TRBJ2-7, with 8 bases lining up with TRBD1. This sequence originates from a man between 65 and 85 years old with urothelial cancer. The source was PBMCs, collected around atezolizumab (anti-PD-L1) treatment. The CDR3 bases are TGTGCCAGTAGTATCTGGACAGGGACCACCTACGAGCAGTACTTC. Protein sequence: CASSIWTGTTYEQYF.